The clone carrying this TCR beta chain was seen ten or more times. Its antigen is still unknown. This record comes from a study of identical twins. Study-wide points: Insertions ran lower in abundant cord blood beta clonotypes, though not in memory repertoires. Out-of-frame TCR alpha sharing in monozygotic twins exceeded recombination model predictions. Out-of-frame beta sequences exhibited a weaker degree of excess twin sharing.

A universal primer site was added by template switching, and unique molecular identifiers were carried by the cDNA. From the 5' RACE reads, TCRdb called clonotypes with MiXCR, one entry per CDR3 protein. The data contain 400,000 to 500,000 distinct CDR3 sequences, less than 20% of them singletons. The V end was cut by 0 bases, the J end by 7 bases, with 19 bases between. The CDR3 length is 18 residues. CDR1 and CDR2 (germline): MNHEY, SVGAGI. The gene calls are TRBV6-5 and TRBJ1-6; D not certain. This clonotype originated in a man aged 50-60 years in good health. Sequencing was done on a sample of naive T cells sorted from blood. CDR3: CASSYSTRLGGGNSPLHF. Here the CDR3 DNA reads TGTGCCAGCAGTTACTCTACCAGGTTGGGAGGTGGGAATTCACCCCTCCACTTT.